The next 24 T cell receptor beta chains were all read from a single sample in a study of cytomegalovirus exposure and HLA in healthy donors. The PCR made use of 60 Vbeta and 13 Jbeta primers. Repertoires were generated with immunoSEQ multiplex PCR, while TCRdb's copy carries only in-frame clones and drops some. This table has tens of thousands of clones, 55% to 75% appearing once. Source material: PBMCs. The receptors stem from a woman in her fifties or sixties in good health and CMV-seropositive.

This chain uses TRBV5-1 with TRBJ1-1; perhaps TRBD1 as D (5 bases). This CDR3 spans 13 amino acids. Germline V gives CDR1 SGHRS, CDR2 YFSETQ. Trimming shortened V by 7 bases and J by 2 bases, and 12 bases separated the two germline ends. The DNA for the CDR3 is TGCGCCAGCTCCGAGCAGGGTAACACTGAAGCTTTCTTT. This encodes CASSEQGNTEAFF.

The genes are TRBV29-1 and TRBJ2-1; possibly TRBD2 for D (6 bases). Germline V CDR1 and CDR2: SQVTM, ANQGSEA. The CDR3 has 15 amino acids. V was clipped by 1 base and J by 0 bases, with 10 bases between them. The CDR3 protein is CSVEGLVGSYNEQFF. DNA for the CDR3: TGCAGCGTTGAAGGACTAGTCGGCTCCTACAATGAGCAGTTCTTC.

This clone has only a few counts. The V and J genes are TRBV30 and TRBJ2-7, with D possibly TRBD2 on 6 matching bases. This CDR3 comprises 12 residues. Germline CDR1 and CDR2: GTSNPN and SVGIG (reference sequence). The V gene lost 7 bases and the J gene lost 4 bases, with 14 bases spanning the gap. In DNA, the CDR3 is TGTGCCTTTGAGCGGGTTCTGTACGAGCAGTACTTC. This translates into CAFERVLYEQYF.

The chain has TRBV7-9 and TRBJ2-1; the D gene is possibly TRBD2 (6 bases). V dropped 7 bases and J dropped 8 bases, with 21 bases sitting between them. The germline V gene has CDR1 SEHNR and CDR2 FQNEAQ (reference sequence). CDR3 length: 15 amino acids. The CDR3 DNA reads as TGTGCCAGCACTTCGGGGGAGCGGGCCGTATATGAGCAGTTCTTC. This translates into CASTSGERAVYEQFF.

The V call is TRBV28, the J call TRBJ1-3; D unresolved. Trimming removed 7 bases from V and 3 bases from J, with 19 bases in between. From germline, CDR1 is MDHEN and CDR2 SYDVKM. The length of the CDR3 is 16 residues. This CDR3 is CASTLAGGALGNTIYF. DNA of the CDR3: TGTGCCAGCACCCTGGCGGGAGGAGCGCTTGGAAACACCATATATTTT.

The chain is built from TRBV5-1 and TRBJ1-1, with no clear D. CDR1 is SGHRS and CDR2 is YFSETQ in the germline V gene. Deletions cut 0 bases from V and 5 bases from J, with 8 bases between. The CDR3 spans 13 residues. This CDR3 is CASSLEPGTEAFF. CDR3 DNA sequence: TGCGCCAGCAGCTTGGAGCCGGGGACTGAAGCTTTCTTT.

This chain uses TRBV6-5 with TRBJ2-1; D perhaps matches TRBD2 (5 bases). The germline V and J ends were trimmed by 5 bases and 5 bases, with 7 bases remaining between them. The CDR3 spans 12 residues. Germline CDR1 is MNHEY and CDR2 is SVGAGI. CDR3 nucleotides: TGTGCCAGCAGTAGCGGACACAATGAGCAGTTCTTC. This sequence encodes CASSSGHNEQFF.

The CDR3 loop reads CASNNGLINQPQHF. The CDR3 region has the DNA TGTGCCAGCAATAATGGACTTATCAATCAGCCCCAGCATTTT. The chain links TRBV2 to TRBJ1-5; no firm D call. CDR1 is SNHLY and CDR2 is FYNNEI in the germline V gene. V shed 7 bases and J shed 3 bases, with 13 bases lying between them. The CDR3 consists of 14 residues. Combining the CDR3 with reference TRBV2 and TRBJ1-5 gives the whole variable domain EPEVTQTPSHQVTQMGQEVILRCVPISNHLYFYWYRQILGQKVEFLVSFYNNEISEKSEIFDDQFSVERPDGSNFTLKIRSTKLEDSAMYFCASNNGLINQPQHFGDGTRLSIL.

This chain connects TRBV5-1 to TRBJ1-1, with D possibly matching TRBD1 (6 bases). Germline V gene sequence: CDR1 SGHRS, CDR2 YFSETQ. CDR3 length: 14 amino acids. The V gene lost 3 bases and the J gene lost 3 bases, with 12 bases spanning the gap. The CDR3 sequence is CASSSHGQYTEAFF. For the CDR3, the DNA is TGCGCCAGCAGCTCCCACGGACAGTACACTGAAGCTTTCTTT.

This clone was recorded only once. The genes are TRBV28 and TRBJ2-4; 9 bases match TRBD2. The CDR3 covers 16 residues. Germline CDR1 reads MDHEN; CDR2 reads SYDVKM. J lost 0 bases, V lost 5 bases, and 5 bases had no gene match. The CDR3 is CASSNLAGSAKNIQYF. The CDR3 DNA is TGTGCCAGCAGTAATCTAGCGGGATCAGCCAAAAACATTCAGTACTTC.

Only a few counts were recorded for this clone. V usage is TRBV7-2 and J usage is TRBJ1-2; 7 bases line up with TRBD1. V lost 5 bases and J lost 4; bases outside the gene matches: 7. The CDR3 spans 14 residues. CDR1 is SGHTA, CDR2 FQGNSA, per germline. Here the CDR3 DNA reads TGTGCCAGCAGCCCGGTAACAGGGGTCTATGGCTACACCTTC. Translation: CASSPVTGVYGYTF.

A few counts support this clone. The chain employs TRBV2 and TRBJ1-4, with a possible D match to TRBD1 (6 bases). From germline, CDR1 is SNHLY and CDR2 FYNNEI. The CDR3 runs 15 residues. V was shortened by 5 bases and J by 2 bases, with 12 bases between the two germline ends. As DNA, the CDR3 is TGTGCCAGCAGTCAACAGGGAGGGACTAATGAAAAACTGTTTTTT. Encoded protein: CASSQQGGTNEKLFF.

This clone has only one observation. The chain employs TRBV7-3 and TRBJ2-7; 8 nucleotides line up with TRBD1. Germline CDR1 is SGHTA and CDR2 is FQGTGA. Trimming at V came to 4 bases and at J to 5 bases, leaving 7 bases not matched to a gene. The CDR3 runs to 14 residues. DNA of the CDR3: TGTGCCAGCAGCTCAGGGGGCCCCCTCAACGAGCAGTACTTC. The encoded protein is CASSSGGPLNEQYF.

The CDR3: CAISGRGWSLSNGMNTEAFF. The CDR3 DNA sequence: TGTGCCATCAGTGGTCGGGGGTGGTCCTTGAGTAATGGCATGAACACTGAAGCTTTCTTT. This rearrangement joins TRBV10-3 to TRBJ1-1, with a possible D match to TRBD1 (5 bases). The CDR3 totals 20 residues. Trimming took 4 bases from V and 0 from J, leaving 27 bases between them. The germline CDR1 and CDR2 sequences are ENHRY and SYGVKD.

CDR3 region: CSATWNTEAFF. CDR3 DNA sequence: TGCAGTGCTACATGGAACACTGAAGCTTTCTTT. The V call is TRBV20-1, the J call TRBJ1-1; D is unclear. Trimming took off 4 bases at V and 1 base at J, with 4 bases between the two ends. This CDR3 comprises 11 residues. The germline gives CDR1 DFQATT, CDR2 SNEGSKA (reference sequence).

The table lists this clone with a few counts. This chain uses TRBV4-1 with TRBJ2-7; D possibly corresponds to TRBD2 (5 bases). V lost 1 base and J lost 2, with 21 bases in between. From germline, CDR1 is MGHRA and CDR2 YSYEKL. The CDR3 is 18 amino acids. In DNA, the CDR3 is TGCGCCAGCAGCCAAGTGTGGACTCGGACGGCGAATGCCTACGAGCAGTACTTC. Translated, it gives CASSQVWTRTANAYEQYF.

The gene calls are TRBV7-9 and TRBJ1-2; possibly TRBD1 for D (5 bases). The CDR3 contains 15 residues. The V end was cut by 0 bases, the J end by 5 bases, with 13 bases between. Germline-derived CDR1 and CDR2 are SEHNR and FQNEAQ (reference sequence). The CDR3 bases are TGTGCCAGCAGCTTAGCGCTCGGGGAGGGGTATGGCTACACCTTC. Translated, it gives CASSLALGEGYGYTF.

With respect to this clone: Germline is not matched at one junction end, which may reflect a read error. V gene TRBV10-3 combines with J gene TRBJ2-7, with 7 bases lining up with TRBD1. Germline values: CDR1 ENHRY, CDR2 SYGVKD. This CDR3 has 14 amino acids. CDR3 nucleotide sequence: TGTGCCATCAGTGAGTCAACAGGGGTGTACGAGCAGTGCTTC. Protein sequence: CAISESTGVYEQCF.

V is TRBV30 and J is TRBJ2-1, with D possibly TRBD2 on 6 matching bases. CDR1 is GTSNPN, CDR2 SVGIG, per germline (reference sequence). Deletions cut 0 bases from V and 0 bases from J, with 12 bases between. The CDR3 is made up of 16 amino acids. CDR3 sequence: CAWSVRGSVSYNEQFF. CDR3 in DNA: TGTGCCTGGAGTGTGCGGGGTAGCGTCTCCTACAATGAGCAGTTCTTC.

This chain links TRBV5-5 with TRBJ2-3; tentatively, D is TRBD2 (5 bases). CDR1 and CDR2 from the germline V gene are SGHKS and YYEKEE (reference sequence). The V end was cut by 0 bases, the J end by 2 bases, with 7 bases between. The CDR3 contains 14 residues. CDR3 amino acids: CASSLERVTDTQYF. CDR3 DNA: TGTGCCAGCAGCTTGGAGAGGGTCACAGATACGCAGTATTTT. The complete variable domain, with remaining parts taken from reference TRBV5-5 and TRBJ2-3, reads DAGVTQSPTHLIKTRGQQVTLRCSPISGHKSVSWYQQVLGQGPQFIFQYYEKEERGRGNFPDRFSARQFPNYSSELNVNALLLGDSALYLCASSLERVTDTQYFGPGTRLTVL.

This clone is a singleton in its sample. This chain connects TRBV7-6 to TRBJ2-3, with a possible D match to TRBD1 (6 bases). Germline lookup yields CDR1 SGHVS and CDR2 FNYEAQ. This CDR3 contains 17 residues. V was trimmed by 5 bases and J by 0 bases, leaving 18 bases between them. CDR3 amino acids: CASSLSHRAVSTDTQYF. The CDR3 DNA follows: TGTGCCAGCAGCCTATCTCACAGGGCCGTTAGCACAGATACGCAGTATTTT.

CDR3 bases: TGCGCCAGCAGCCAAGATATGGCGGGAGGGGCCGGGGAGCTGTTTTTT. Its translation: CASSQDMAGGAGELFF. The chain combines TRBV4-3 with TRBJ2-2; 9 bases line up with TRBD2. The CDR3 has 16 residues. Losses at the gene ends were 0 bases for V and 6 bases for J; bases not matched to a gene: 5. CDR1 is LGHNA, CDR2 YSLEER, per germline.

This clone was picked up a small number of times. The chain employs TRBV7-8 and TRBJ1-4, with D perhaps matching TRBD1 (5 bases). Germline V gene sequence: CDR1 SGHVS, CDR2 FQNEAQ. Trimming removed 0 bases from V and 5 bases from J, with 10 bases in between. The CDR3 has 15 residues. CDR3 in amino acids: CASSLAQAPNEKLFF. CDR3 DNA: TGTGCCAGCAGCTTAGCACAGGCCCCGAATGAAAAACTGTTTTTT.

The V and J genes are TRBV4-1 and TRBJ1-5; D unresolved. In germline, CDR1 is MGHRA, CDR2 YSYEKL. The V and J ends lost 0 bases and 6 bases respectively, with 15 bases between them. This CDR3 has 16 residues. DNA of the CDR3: TGCGCCAGCAGCCAAGATCTCTACGGGGAGGGTCAGCCCCAGCATTTT. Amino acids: CASSQDLYGEGQPQHF.